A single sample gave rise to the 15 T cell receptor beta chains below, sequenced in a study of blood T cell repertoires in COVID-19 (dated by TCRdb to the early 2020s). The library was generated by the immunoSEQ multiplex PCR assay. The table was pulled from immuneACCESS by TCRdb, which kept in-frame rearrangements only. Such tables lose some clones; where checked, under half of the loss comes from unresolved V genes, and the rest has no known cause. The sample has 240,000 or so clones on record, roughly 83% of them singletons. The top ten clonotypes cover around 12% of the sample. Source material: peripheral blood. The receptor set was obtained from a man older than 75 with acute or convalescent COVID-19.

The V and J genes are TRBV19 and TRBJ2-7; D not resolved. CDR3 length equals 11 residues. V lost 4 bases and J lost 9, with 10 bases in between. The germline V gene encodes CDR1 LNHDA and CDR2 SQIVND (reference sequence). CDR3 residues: CASSTPRRQYF. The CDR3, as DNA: TGTGCCAGTAGTACTCCCAGGCGGCAGTACTTC.

This CDR3 reads CASSQDGTGSYYGYTF. The DNA of the CDR3 is TGCGCCAGCAGCCAAGATGGGACAGGGAGCTACTATGGCTACACCTTC. The chain has TRBV4-1 and TRBJ1-2; 9 nucleotides line up with TRBD1. The CDR3 extends over 16 amino acids. Germline CDR1 reads MGHRA; CDR2 reads YSYEKL. The J segment lost 3 bases and the V segment lost 0 bases, leaving 5 bases of the junction unmatched.

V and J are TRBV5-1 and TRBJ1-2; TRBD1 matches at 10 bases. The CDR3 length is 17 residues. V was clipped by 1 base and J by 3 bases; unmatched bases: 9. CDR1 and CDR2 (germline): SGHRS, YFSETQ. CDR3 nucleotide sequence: TGCGCCAGCAGCTTGCTCCCTCCGGGGACAGGGGACTATGGCTACACCTTC. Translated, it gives CASSLLPPGTGDYGYTF.

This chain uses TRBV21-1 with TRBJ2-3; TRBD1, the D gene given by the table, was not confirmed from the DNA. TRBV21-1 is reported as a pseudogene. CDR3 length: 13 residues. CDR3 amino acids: CARPKGAADTQYF. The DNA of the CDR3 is TGTGCCAGACCTAAGGGGGCGGCAGATACGCAGTATTTT.

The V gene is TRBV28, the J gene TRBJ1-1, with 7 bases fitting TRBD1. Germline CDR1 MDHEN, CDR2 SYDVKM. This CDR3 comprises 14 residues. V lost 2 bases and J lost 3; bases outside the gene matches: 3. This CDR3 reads CASSLSRGDTEAFF. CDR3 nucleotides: TGTGCCAGCAGTTTAAGCAGGGGGGACACTGAAGCTTTCTTT.

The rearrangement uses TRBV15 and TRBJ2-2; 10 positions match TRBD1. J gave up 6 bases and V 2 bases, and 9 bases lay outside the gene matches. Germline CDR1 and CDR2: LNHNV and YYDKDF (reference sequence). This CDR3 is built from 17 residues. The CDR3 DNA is TGTGCCACCAGCAGACGACAGGGGGCTTCATTAGCCGGGGAGCTGTTTTTT. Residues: CATSRRQGASLAGELFF.

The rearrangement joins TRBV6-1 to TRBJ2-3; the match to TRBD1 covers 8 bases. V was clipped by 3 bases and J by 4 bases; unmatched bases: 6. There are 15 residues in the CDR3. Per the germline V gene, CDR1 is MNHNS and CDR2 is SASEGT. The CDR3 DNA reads TGTGCCAGCAGTGAGGCCCAGGGGGCGGCAGATACGCAGTATTTT. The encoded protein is CASSEAQGAADTQYF.

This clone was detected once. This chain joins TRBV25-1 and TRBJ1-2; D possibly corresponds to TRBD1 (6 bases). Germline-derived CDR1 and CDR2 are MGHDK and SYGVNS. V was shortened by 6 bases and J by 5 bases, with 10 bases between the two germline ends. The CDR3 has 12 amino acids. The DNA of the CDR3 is TGTGCCAGCAGCGAAAGGGGGTATGGCTACACCTTC. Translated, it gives CASSERGYGYTF.

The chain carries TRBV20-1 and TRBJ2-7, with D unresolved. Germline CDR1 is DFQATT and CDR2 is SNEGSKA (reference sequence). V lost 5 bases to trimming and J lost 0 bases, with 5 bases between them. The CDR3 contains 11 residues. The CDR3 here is CSARHSYEQYF. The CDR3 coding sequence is TGCAGTGCTCGACACTCCTACGAGCAGTACTTC.

Here the CDR3 reads CASSYRGHTGELFF. The CDR3 DNA follows: TGTGCCAGCAGTTACAGGGGGCACACCGGGGAGCTGTTTTTT. V usage is TRBV6-5 and J usage is TRBJ2-2; TRBD1 matches at 7 bases. This CDR3 region has 14 residues. Germline loops: CDR1 MNHEY, CDR2 SVGAGI. V lost 2 bases, J lost 3 bases, and 0 bases stayed unmatched.

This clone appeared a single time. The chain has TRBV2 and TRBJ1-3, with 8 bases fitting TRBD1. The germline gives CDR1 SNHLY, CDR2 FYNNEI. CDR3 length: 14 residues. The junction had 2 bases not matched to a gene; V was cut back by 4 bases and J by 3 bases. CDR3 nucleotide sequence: TGTGCCAGCAGTGGGACAGGGAATGGAAACACCATATATTTT. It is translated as CASSGTGNGNTIYF. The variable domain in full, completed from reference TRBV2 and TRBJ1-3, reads EPEVTQTPSHQVTQMGQEVILRCVPISNHLYFYWYRQILGQKVEFLVSFYNNEISEKSEIFDDQFSVERPDGSNFTLKIRSTKLEDSAMYFCASSGTGNGNTIYFGEGSWLTVV.

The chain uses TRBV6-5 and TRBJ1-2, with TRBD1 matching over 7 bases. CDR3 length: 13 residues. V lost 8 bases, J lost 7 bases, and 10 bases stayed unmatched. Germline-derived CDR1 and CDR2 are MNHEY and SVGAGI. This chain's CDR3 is CASSYRAGGGYTF. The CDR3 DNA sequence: TGTGCCAGCTCTTACAGGGCAGGGGGTGGCTACACCTTC.

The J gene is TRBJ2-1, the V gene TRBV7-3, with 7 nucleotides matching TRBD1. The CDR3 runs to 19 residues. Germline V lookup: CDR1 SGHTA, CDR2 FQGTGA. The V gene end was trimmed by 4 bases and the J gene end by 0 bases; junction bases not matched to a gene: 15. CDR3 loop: CASSSWTGFTRGSYNEQFF. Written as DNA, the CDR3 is TGTGCCAGCAGCTCCTGGACAGGTTTTACCAGGGGCTCCTACAATGAGCAGTTCTTC.

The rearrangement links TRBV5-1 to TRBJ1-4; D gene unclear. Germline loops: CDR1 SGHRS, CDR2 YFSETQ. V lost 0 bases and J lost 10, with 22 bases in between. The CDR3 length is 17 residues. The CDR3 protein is CASSLVGGQVGQGKLFF. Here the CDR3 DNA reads TGCGCCAGCAGCTTGGTCGGAGGCCAAGTCGGGCAAGGAAAACTGTTTTTT.

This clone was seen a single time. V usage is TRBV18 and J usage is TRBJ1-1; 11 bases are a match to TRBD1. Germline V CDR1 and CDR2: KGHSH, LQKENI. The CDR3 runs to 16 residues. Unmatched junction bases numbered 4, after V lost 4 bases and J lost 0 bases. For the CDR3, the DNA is TGTGCCAGCTCACTTTGGGACAGGGGGATGAACACTGAAGCTTTCTTT. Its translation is CASSLWDRGMNTEAFF.